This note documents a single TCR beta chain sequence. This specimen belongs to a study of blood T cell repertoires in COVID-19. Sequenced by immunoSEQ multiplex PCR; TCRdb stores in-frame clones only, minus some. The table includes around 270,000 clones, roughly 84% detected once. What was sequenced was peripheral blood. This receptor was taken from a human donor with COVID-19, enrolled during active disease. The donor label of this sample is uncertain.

Here the CDR3 reads CASSRTSGGAWTQYF. The DNA of the CDR3 is TGTGCCAGCAGTCGGACTAGCGGGGGGGCGTGGACCCAGTACTTC. The chain is built from TRBV7-2 and TRBJ2-5; 15 positions agree with TRBD2. The ends lost 6 bases at V and 7 bases at J; junction bases unmatched: 6. Germline-derived CDR1 and CDR2 are SGHTA and FQGNSA. There are 15 residues in the CDR3.